These 24 T cell receptor beta chains were sequenced from one sample in a study of T cell clones after liver transplantation. Generated by immunoSEQ multiplex PCR, the TCRdb table keeps only in-frame clones and is missing some. The sample has about 120,000 clones; about nine tenths are singletons. Sample: CD4+ T cells from blood, taken 12 months after liver transplant. The receptors were sampled from a human patient who received a liver transplant. Some T cells may originate from the graft donor.

J is TRBJ2-7 and V is TRBV7-6, with 14 nucleotides matching TRBD2. The CDR3 has 15 residues. V lost 5 bases to trimming and J lost 3 bases; unmatched junction nucleotides: 3. Germline V gives CDR1 SGHVS, CDR2 FNYEAQ. Here the CDR3 reads CASSQGLAGVYEQYF. CDR3 nucleotides: TGTGCCAGCAGCCAGGGACTAGCGGGAGTCTACGAGCAGTACTTC.

This clone showed up many times. The gene calls are TRBV7-3 and TRBJ2-1; 14 nucleotides align to TRBD2. This CDR3 has 17 residues. The V segment lost 1 base and the J segment 7 bases; nucleotides outside the gene matches: 6. The germline V gene encodes CDR1 SGHTA and CDR2 FQGTGA. CDR3 DNA: TGTGCCAGCAGCTTAATGGGGACTAGCGGGAGTGTAAATGAGCAGTTCTTC. Translation: CASSLMGTSGSVNEQFF.

The gene calls are TRBV27 and TRBJ2-1, with D perhaps TRBD2 (6 bases). CDR1 and CDR2 (germline): MNHEY, SMNVEV (reference sequence). The CDR3 length is 14 residues. V was cut by 0 bases and J by 10 bases, with 13 bases left in between. The CDR3 spells CASSLSNRAGEQFF. DNA for the CDR3: TGTGCCAGCAGTTTATCGAATCGCGCGGGGGAGCAGTTCTTC.

The J gene is TRBJ2-5, the V gene TRBV6-5, with D perhaps TRBD1 (6 bases). The CDR3 loop spans 15 amino acids. CDR1 and CDR2 (germline): MNHEY, SVGAGI. With 0 bases removed from V and 3 bases from J, the gap between germline ends came to 11 bases. The CDR3 nucleotides read TGTGCCAGCAGTTACTCCGGGACAAACAAAGAGACCCAGTACTTC. Translation: CASSYSGTNKETQYF.

On this clone itself: Its ends do not fully match the called genes, so a read error is possible. The rearrangement links TRBV6-5 to TRBJ2-7; 10 nucleotides line up with TRBD2. The CDR3 sequence is 14 residues long. CDR1 and CDR2 from the germline V gene are MNHEY and SVGAGI. The CDR3 DNA reads TGTGCCAGCAGTTACGGTAGCGGGAGGCCCATCGAGAACTTC. Protein product: CASSYGSGRPIENF.

The sample holds one count of this clone. The J gene is TRBJ2-2, the V gene TRBV7-8; weak D call: TRBD2 (5 bases). Germline assignment: CDR1 SGHVS and CDR2 FQNEAQ. Trimming left V 2 bases short and J 5 bases short, with 9 bases between. CDR3 length: 14 amino acids. The CDR3 DNA follows: TGTGCCAGCAGCTTACTAGCACAGACCGGGGAGCTGTTTTTT. This sequence encodes CASSLLAQTGELFF. Together with reference TRBV7-8 and TRBJ2-2, the CDR3 gives the full variable domain: GAGVSQSPRYKVAKRGQDVALRCDPISGHVSLFWYQQALGQGPEFLTYFQNEAQLDKSGLPSDRFFAERPEGSVSTLKIQRTQQEDSAVYLCASSLLAQTGELFFGEGSRLTVL.

V and J are TRBV5-1 and TRBJ1-3, with D unclear. Germline-derived CDR1 and CDR2 are SGHRS and YFSETQ. The germline V and J ends were trimmed by 1 base and 0 bases, with 5 bases remaining between them. This CDR3 has 14 amino acids. The CDR3 here is CASSLTDSGNTIYF. The CDR3 DNA reads as TGCGCCAGCAGCTTGACAGACTCTGGAAACACCATATATTTT.

The V and J genes are TRBV28 and TRBJ1-2; unclear D gene. Trimming removed 5 bases at V and 2 bases at J, with 18 bases between. This CDR3 comprises 16 residues. From germline, CDR1 is MDHEN and CDR2 SYDVKM. The CDR3, as DNA: TGTGCCAGCAGTCCCCCCTGGGTTTTCGGCAACTATGGCTACACCTTC. Protein product: CASSPPWVFGNYGYTF.

The chain joins TRBV4-2 to TRBJ2-7; tentative D call: TRBD2 (5 bases). V was clipped by 4 bases and J by 1 base, with 17 bases between them. Germline V gives CDR1 LGHNA, CDR2 YNFKEQ. The CDR3 totals 16 residues. The CDR3 protein is CASSPYQGSVSYEQYF. CDR3 DNA: TGTGCCAGCAGCCCCTACCAAGGGAGCGTTTCCTACGAGCAGTACTTC.

The chain recombines TRBV4-3 with TRBJ2-2; no firm D call. This CDR3 region has 12 residues. V gave up 5 bases and J gave up 6 bases, with 7 bases separating them. Germline loops: CDR1 LGHNA, CDR2 YSLEER. CDR3 amino acids: CASSGFAGELFF. The CDR3 DNA is TGCGCCAGCAGCGGGTTCGCCGGGGAGCTGTTTTTT.

The DNA for the CDR3 is TGTGCCAGCCGACCAACCGTGGACGGGATCCCTTTTTCCTACGAGCAGTACTTC. Residues: CASRPTVDGIPFSYEQYF. The rearrangement uses TRBV2 and TRBJ2-7; possibly TRBD2 for D (5 bases). The CDR3 sequence is 18 residues long. Germline V lookup: CDR1 SNHLY, CDR2 FYNNEI. Trimming pared 8 bases from V and 1 base from J, leaving 27 bases between.

This clone was recorded a few times. The rearrangement uses TRBV30 and TRBJ2-7; no clear D gene. Germline lookup yields CDR1 GTSNPN and CDR2 SVGIG (reference sequence). The CDR3 covers 12 residues. The germline V and J ends were trimmed by 1 base and 6 bases, with 10 bases remaining between them. The CDR3 protein is CAWSEAGVEQYF. As DNA, the CDR3 is TGTGCCTGGAGTGAGGCTGGCGTCGAGCAGTACTTC.

The chain combines TRBV7-9 with TRBJ2-1; tentative D call: TRBD2 (5 bases). The V gene lost 1 base and the J gene lost 6 bases, with 7 bases spanning the gap. The CDR3 covers 13 residues. Germline V gene data show CDR1 as SEHNR and CDR2 as FQNEAQ (reference sequence). DNA for the CDR3: TGTGCCAGCAGCTTAGGTGAGGGCAATGAGCAGTTCTTC. It specifies CASSLGEGNEQFF.

Here the CDR3 reads CASSRAGTSGRERYEQYF. Here the CDR3 DNA reads TGCGCCAGCAGTCGGGCCGGGACTAGCGGGAGAGAGAGGTACGAGCAGTACTTC. V gene TRBV5-1 combines with J gene TRBJ2-7, with 14 nucleotides matching TRBD2. Germline CDR1 reads SGHRS; CDR2 reads YFSETQ. The V segment lost 5 bases and the J segment 4 bases; nucleotides outside the gene matches: 14. This CDR3 comprises 18 residues.

Details on this clone: One base away lies a much larger clone, so this may be a sequencing read error. This sequence joins TRBV19 and TRBJ2-7; the match to TRBD1 covers 7 bases. There are 14 residues in the CDR3. V was clipped by 4 bases and J by 0 bases; unmatched bases: 3. Per the germline V gene, CDR1 is LNHDA and CDR2 is SQIVND (reference sequence). In DNA form, the CDR3 reads TGTGCCAGTAGTAAGGGGGCGGGCTCCTACGAGCAGTACTTC. It specifies CASSKGAGSYEQYF.

This rearrangement joins TRBV5-1 to TRBJ2-1, with a tentative D call TRBD2 (5 bases). Germline loops: CDR1 SGHRS, CDR2 YFSETQ. This CDR3 region has 15 residues. Trimming stripped 4 bases from V and 5 bases from J, with 16 bases between. This CDR3 is CASSPRVASHNEQFF. The CDR3 DNA reads as TGCGCCAGCAGCCCCCGGGTAGCGTCCCACAATGAGCAGTTCTTC.

The chain links TRBV21-1 to TRBJ2-7; the table gives TRBD2 as D, unverified against the DNA. TRBV21-1 is reported as a pseudogene. The CDR3 is 15 residues long. The CDR3 sequence: CASSKPRCGAEEQYF. CDR3 coding DNA: TGTGCCAGCAGCAAACCTCGTTGCGGCGCGGAGGAGCAGTACTTC.

J is TRBJ2-1 and V is TRBV5-1; TRBD2 matches 7 bases. Germline V gene lookup returns CDR1 SGHRS and CDR2 YFSETQ. The CDR3 totals 15 residues. J was trimmed by 9 bases and V by 2 bases; bases with no gene match: 11. In nucleotides, the CDR3 is TGCGCCAGCAGCTTCGGTTTAACGGGAGGTATTGAGCAGTTCTTC. It translates to CASSFGLTGGIEQFF.

The chain combines TRBV5-1 with TRBJ2-1, with 11 bases aligning to TRBD2. Losses at the gene ends were 4 bases for V and 1 base for J; bases not matched to a gene: 10. This CDR3 spans 18 amino acids. The germline gives CDR1 SGHRS, CDR2 YFSETQ. CDR3 DNA sequence: TGCGCCAGCAGCCAATTCCCGGGACTAGCGGAATCCTACAATGAGCAGTTCTTC. The encoded protein is CASSQFPGLAESYNEQFF.

The chain is built from TRBV6-5 and TRBJ1-2; D uncertain. The V gene's germline CDR1 is MNHEY and CDR2 SVGAGI. The CDR3 covers 14 residues. Between the trimmed V and J ends, which lost 6 bases and 2 bases, there was a span of 13 bases. The CDR3 reads CASSRQDLNYGYTF. The CDR3 region has the DNA TGTGCCAGCAGCCGACAAGATCTCAACTATGGCTACACCTTC.

The CDR3 DNA is TGCGCCAGCAGCTCGGGACTAGCGGGAGGAGGAGTTCGCACAGATACGCAGTATTTT. This gives the protein CASSSGLAGGGVRTDTQYF. V is TRBV5-1 and J is TRBJ2-3; TRBD2 matches at 15 bases. The CDR3 runs to 19 residues. V trimming: 3 bases; J trimming: 1 base; junction bases outside the gene matches: 9. Looked up from germline, CDR1 is SGHRS and CDR2 is YFSETQ.

The chain links TRBV5-1 to TRBJ1-1; D is uncertain. The CDR3 sequence is 17 residues long. Germline loops: CDR1 SGHRS, CDR2 YFSETQ. V gave up 4 bases and J gave up 3 bases, with 22 bases separating them. CDR3 sequence: CASSPGDPPRGDTEAFF. The CDR3 DNA is TGCGCCAGCAGCCCTGGCGATCCCCCACGGGGTGACACTGAAGCTTTCTTT.

This chain uses TRBV5-1 with TRBJ2-1, with D tentatively TRBD2 (5 bases). Trimming stripped 2 bases from V and 3 bases from J, with 9 bases between. Germline V gene data show CDR1 as SGHRS and CDR2 as YFSETQ. The CDR3 loop spans 14 amino acids. CDR3 amino acids: CASSFGLLYNEQFF. DNA for the CDR3: TGCGCCAGCAGCTTTGGACTTCTCTACAATGAGCAGTTCTTC.

The chain combines TRBV14 with TRBJ1-5; D not certain. The germline CDR1 and CDR2 sequences are SGHDN and FVKESK. The CDR3 extends over 15 amino acids. Trimming shortened V by 0 bases and J by 9 bases, and 15 bases separated the two germline ends. The CDR3 DNA reads TGTGCCAGCAGCCAAGAAGGCAGCCTAGTTTTGCCCCAGCATTTT. Translated: CASSQEGSLVLPQHF. Using reference TRBV14 and TRBJ1-5 for the parts outside the CDR3, the full variable domain is EAGVTQFPSHSVIEKGQTVTLRCDPISGHDNLYWYRRVMGKEIKFLLHFVKESKQDESGMPNNRFLAERTGGTYSTLKVQPAELEDSGVYFCASSQEGSLVLPQHFGDGTRLSIL.